This entry concerns a single T cell receptor (beta chain). This sample is drawn from a study of blood T cell repertoires in COVID-19. Study context: Whether acute or convalescent, the COVID-19 samples came from the United States, Italy and Spain. Sample material is recorded as cDNA or gDNA derived from T cells, B-cell-depleted T cells, or PBMCs.

Authors' methods: Estimation of nucleated cell counts was performed using reference gene primer amplification. This table comes from immunoSEQ multiplex PCR, and its TCRdb copy is limited to in-frame clones, with some not included. D and trimming come from the DNA, and the V and J calls and clone size come from that table. The sample includes hundreds of thousands of clones, about four fifths of them seen just once. The V and J ends lost 1 base and 2 bases respectively, with 10 bases between them. The CDR3 covers 14 residues. Germline lookup yields CDR1 SGHNT and CDR2 YYREEE (reference sequence). The rearrangement joins TRBV5-4 to TRBJ2-7; the D gene is possibly TRBD2 (5 bases). The source is a woman aged 50 to 60 who had recovered from COVID-19. Sequenced: peripheral blood. CDR3 amino acids: CASSLKGSAYEQYF. DNA for the CDR3: TGTGCCAGCAGCTTGAAGGGTAGCGCCTACGAGCAGTACTTC.